The T cell receptor beta chain described here comes from a study of cytomegalovirus exposure and HLA in healthy donors. Study-level background: As released early, the data held roughly 85 million unique TCRs from HLA-typed donors. Of about 390 genotyped donors, more than 75% grouped in the Caucasian-associated ancestry cluster.

PCR amplification relied on 60 Vbeta primers (plus 13 Jbeta primers). Libraries were prepared by immunoSEQ multiplex PCR; TCRdb keeps only in-frame clonotypes and omits some of them. The table has 70,000 to 95,000 clones, 81% seen once. The V end lost 6 bases, the J end lost 2 bases, and 16 bases lay between the germline ends. The CDR3 covers 15 residues. CDR1 SQVTM and CDR2 ANQGSEA come from the germline V gene. The gene calls are TRBV29-1 and TRBJ2-2; D might be TRBD1 (6 bases). The receptor was derived from a woman in her twenties or thirties in good health and CMV-seronegative. What was sequenced was PBMCs. The CDR3 reads CSVVPGTLNTGELFF. The CDR3 nucleotides read TGCAGCGTGGTACCCGGGACACTAAACACCGGGGAGCTGTTTTTT.